The 28 T cell receptor beta chains presented below share a single source sample, sequenced in a study of read filtering for tumor transcriptome and immune sequencing (dated by TCRdb to 2018 to 2021). TCRdb lists the instrument as Illumina HiSeq 4000. Starting from roughly 410 ng RNA, TCR libraries were constructed with the Immunoverse kit using molecular barcoded adaptors that cover the alpha/delta and beta/gamma chains. TCRdb took the public reads, trimmed them with fastp at Q25, ran MiXCR for clone calling and kept in-frame beta chains. CDR3 protein duplicates are merged, each entry listing the most common genes and DNA. The sample table lists about 86,000 distinct CDR3 sequences, roughly an eighth of them with a count of one. The ten biggest clones cover about 15% of the sample. Sequenced: a population of CD138-negative cells sorted from bone marrow. According to the study, the label for this sample's cell subset or site signals: bone marrow mononuclear cells depleted of CD138+ plasma/myeloma cells by negative magnetic selection. The source of these receptors is a donor at least 40 years old with multiple myeloma.

This clonotype was seen ten or more times. J is TRBJ1-5 and V is TRBV12-3 or TRBV12-4, with TRBD1 matching 7 bases. The CDR3 contains 14 residues. Germline trimming cut 6 bases from V and 5 bases from J; bases unmatched to any gene: 7. CDR3 in amino acids: CASSRQGVDQPQHF. The CDR3 DNA sequence: TGTGCCAGCAGCCGACAGGGTGTTGATCAGCCCCAGCATTTT.

A few counts support this clonotype. A read error is possible here, since a much larger clone lies one base away. The V gene is TRBV12-5, the J gene TRBJ2-1; possible D gene TRBD2, 5 bases. Germline V lookup: CDR1 LGHNT, CDR2 FRNRAP. Deletions cut 7 bases from V and 6 bases from J, with 28 bases between. This CDR3 comprises 18 residues. The CDR3 DNA follows: TGTGCTAGTGTTCCCCAGTATTTTAGCGAGAAGACCGTCAATGAGCAGTTCTTC. Protein sequence: CASVPQYFSEKTVNEQFF.

This clonotype has at least ten counts. The gene calls are TRBV5-1 and TRBJ2-2; the match to TRBD1 covers 10 bases. This CDR3 is 16 amino acids long. The germline CDR1 and CDR2 sequences are SGHRS and YFSETQ. The V and J ends lost 0 bases and 7 bases, in that order; junction bases with no gene match: 6. This CDR3 is CASSLDGTGAIGELFF. CDR3 DNA sequence: TGCGCCAGCAGCTTGGACGGGACAGGGGCAATCGGGGAGCTGTTTTTT.

Worth noting for this clonotype: A read error is likely here: a far larger clone is one base away. The CDR3 DNA is TGTGCCAGCAGTTACTCGACGGGACAGGAAGCTTTCTTT. It specifies CASSYSTGQEAFF. The J gene is TRBJ1-1, the V gene TRBV6-1; TRBD1 matches at 7 bases. Losses at the gene ends were 5 bases for V and 8 bases for J; bases not matched to a gene: 8. This CDR3 is built from 13 residues. Germline V gene lookup returns CDR1 MNHNS and CDR2 SASEGT.

This clonotype was counted at least ten times. Germline is not matched at one junction end, which may reflect a read error. The chain recombines TRBV6-1 with TRBJ2-6; 7 nucleotides agree with TRBD1. Looked up from germline, CDR1 is MNHNS and CDR2 is SASEGT. The CDR3 contains 12 residues. The CDR3 nucleotides are TGTGCCAGCAGCTTCGAGGGACAGAGGCAGTCTTTC. Its translation is CASSFEGQRQSF.

The sample holds many counts of this clonotype. The CDR3 loop is CSVEWDNEQFF. CDR3 DNA: TGCAGCGTTGAGTGGGACAATGAGCAGTTCTTC. The rearrangement links TRBV29-1 to TRBJ2-1, with unresolved D. V was shortened by 3 bases and J by 5 bases, with 5 bases between the two germline ends. The CDR3 runs 11 residues. CDR1 SQVTM and CDR2 ANQGSEA come from the germline V gene.

This clonotype has a count of ten or more. This sequence joins TRBV7-2 and TRBJ2-7, with D perhaps TRBD2 (5 bases). Per the germline V gene, CDR1 is SGHTA and CDR2 is FQGNSA. V was pared by 1 base and J by 4 bases, with 11 bases between. CDR3 length: 14 residues. CDR3 amino acids: CASSLDPSSYEQYF. The CDR3 nucleotides are TGTGCCAGCAGCTTAGATCCTAGCTCGTACGAGCAGTACTTC. The variable domain in full, with the rest retrieved from reference TRBV7-2 and TRBJ2-7, is GAGVSQSPSNKVTEKGKDVELRCDPISGHTALYWYRQSLGQGLEFLIYFQGNSAPDKSGLPSDRFSAERTGGSVSTLTIQRTQQEDSAVYLCASSLDPSSYEQYFGPGTRLTVT.

This clonotype was counted between two and nine times. The junction differs from germline at one of its ends, possibly a read error. The J gene is TRBJ1-2, the V gene TRBV4-1, with TRBD1 matching 8 bases. Germline assignment: CDR1 MGHRA and CDR2 YSYEKL. The CDR3 has 17 amino acids. Written as DNA, the CDR3 is TGCGCCAGCAGCCAAGAATTGGAGACAGGGGTAATCTATGACTACACCTTC. Translation: CASSQELETGVIYDYTF.

This clonotype was found many times. The chain combines TRBV2 with TRBJ2-5; D could derive from TRBD1 or TRBD2 (5 bases each). This CDR3 has 13 residues. Trimming removed 7 bases from V and 4 bases from J, with 13 bases in between. Germline values: CDR1 SNHLY, CDR2 FYNNEI. The CDR3 sequence is CASNPGPGETQYF. The DNA of the CDR3 is TGTGCCAGCAATCCGGGACCCGGAGAGACCCAGTACTTC.

This clonotype has at least ten counts. The V gene is TRBV28, the J gene TRBJ1-1; D may be TRBD1 (5 bases). Germline CDR1 reads MDHEN; CDR2 reads SYDVKM. The CDR3 runs 12 residues. Trimming removed 11 bases at V and 5 bases at J, with 15 bases between. CDR3 region: CAGQAPGTEAFF. The CDR3 DNA sequence: TGTGCCGGGCAGGCCCCAGGGACTGAAGCTTTCTTT.

This clonotype was picked up a small number of times. Given a much more abundant clone one base away, this may be a read error. Given the absence of the conserved phenylalanine or tryptophan at the CDR3 end, a read error is likely. V gene TRBV4-2 combines with J gene TRBJ2-7; D not resolved. The germline V and J ends were trimmed by 0 bases and 2 bases, with 8 bases remaining between them. Germline CDR1 and CDR2: LGHNA and YNFKEQ. The CDR3 spans 14 residues. CDR3 nucleotides: TGTGCCAGCAGCCAAGAATTAGCCGCCTACGAGCAGTACTCC. This encodes CASSQELAAYEQYS.

Concerning this clonotype itself: A much larger clone lies one base from this, so it may be a read error. The chain uses TRBV3-1 and TRBJ2-1, with TRBD2 matching 8 bases. Germline V gives CDR1 LGHDT, CDR2 YNNKEL (reference sequence). This CDR3 has 18 residues. This CDR3 reads CASSQGASGSWEGNGQFF. DNA of the CDR3: TGTGCCAGCAGCCAAGGGGCCAGCGGGAGTTGGGAAGGCAATGGGCAGTTCTTC.

This clonotype has a count of ten or more. The V gene is TRBV6-5, the J gene TRBJ2-4; TRBD2 matches 12 bases. The V segment lost 6 bases and the J segment 2 bases; nucleotides outside the gene matches: 5. CDR1 is MNHEY, CDR2 SVGAGI, per germline. The length of the CDR3 is 16 residues. CDR3 DNA sequence: TGTGCCAGCAGAGCAACTAGCGGGAGGACCAAAAACATTCAGTACTTC. This encodes CASRATSGRTKNIQYF.

At least ten counts were recorded for this clonotype. The chain recombines TRBV11-2 with TRBJ1-1; TRBD1 matches 9 bases. The CDR3 spans 16 residues. The V gene's germline CDR1 is SGHAT and CDR2 FQNNGV. V trimming: 1 base; J trimming: 6 bases; junction bases outside the gene matches: 9. CDR3 bases: TGTGCCAGCAGCTTAGCTTCCGGGACAGGGTCTGCTGAAGCTTTCTTT. This encodes CASSLASGTGSAEAFF.

This clonotype was observed many times. V gene TRBV6-1 combines with J gene TRBJ2-3; D call uncertain. Germline values: CDR1 MNHNS, CDR2 SASEGT. Trimming removed 1 base at V and 0 bases at J, with 2 bases between. The CDR3 runs to 13 residues. Here the CDR3 reads CASSEVSTDTQYF. CDR3 nucleotide sequence: TGTGCCAGCAGTGAAGTTAGCACAGATACGCAGTATTTT.

About this clonotype itself: One end of the junction varies from germline; a read error may be responsible. The chain recombines TRBV27 with TRBJ2-1; a possible D gene is TRBD2 (6 bases). The CDR3 is 15 amino acids. Germline values: CDR1 MNHEY, CDR2 SMNVEV (reference sequence). The CDR3 here is CASSSALRSYSEQFF. CDR3 sequence (DNA): TGTGCCAGTTCTAGCGCCCTTAGATCCTACAGTGAGCAGTTCTTC.

This clonotype was counted many times. The V call is TRBV29-1, the J call TRBJ1-1, with 9 positions matching TRBD1. The CDR3 totals 16 residues. J lost 0 bases, V lost 4 bases, and 9 bases had no gene match. The germline CDR1 and CDR2 sequences are SQVTM and ANQGSEA. The CDR3 spells CSVGRLGQGLNTEAFF. The DNA for the CDR3 is TGCAGCGTTGGACGGCTGGGACAGGGCTTGAACACTGAAGCTTTCTTT.

This clonotype appeared a few times. Being one base from a much bigger clone, this may be a read error. The chain links TRBV7-9 to TRBJ2-1; D might be TRBD2 (6 bases). Per germline, CDR1 SEHNR and CDR2 FQNEAQ (reference sequence). The CDR3 totals 17 residues. CDR3 protein: CASSFQLSGLSYNGQFF. Here the CDR3 DNA reads TGTGCCAGCAGTTTCCAGCTTAGCGGCCTCTCCTACAATGGGCAGTTCTTC.

In this sample, this clonotype turned up many times. The chain uses TRBV5-1 and TRBJ1-1; no definite D call. The V end lost 0 bases, the J end lost 6 bases, and 9 bases lay between the germline ends. CDR3 size: 13 residues. Germline V gene data show CDR1 as SGHRS and CDR2 as YFSETQ. This CDR3 reads CASSLEIQSEAFF. The CDR3, as DNA: TGCGCCAGCAGCTTGGAAATACAGTCTGAAGCTTTCTTT. The full variable domain, its missing parts supplied by reference TRBV5-1 and TRBJ1-1, is KAGVTQTPRYLIKTRGQQVTLSCSPISGHRSVSWYQQTPGQGLQFLFEYFSETQRNKGNFPGRFSGRQFSNSRSEMNVSTLELGDSALYLCASSLEIQSEAFFGQGTRLTVV.

A note on this clonotype: A much larger clone sits a single nucleotide away, making a read error possible. The chain links TRBV7-9 to TRBJ2-3; no definite D call. The CDR3 has 12 residues. CDR1 and CDR2 (germline): SEHNR, FQNEAQ (reference sequence). The CDR3 DNA is TGTGCCAGCAGCTTAGATGGAGATACGCGGTATTTT. Its translation: CASSLDGDTRYF.

This clonotype was found many times. The J gene is TRBJ2-1, the V gene TRBV4-1, with unresolved D. The CDR3 runs to 12 residues. Trimming shortened V by 1 base and J by 15 bases, and 13 bases separated the two germline ends. From germline, CDR1 is MGHRA and CDR2 YSYEKL. The CDR3 is CASSQGSARPFF. The CDR3 region has the DNA TGCGCCAGCAGCCAAGGAAGCGCCCGGCCGTTCTTC.

This clonotype was detected many times. The chain combines TRBV6-1 with TRBJ2-5; D perhaps matches TRBD1 (5 bases). Per the germline V gene, CDR1 is MNHNS and CDR2 is SASEGT. Trimming pared 2 bases from V and 1 base from J, leaving 23 bases between. CDR3 length: 19 residues. CDR3 sequence (DNA): TGTGCCAGCAGTGAACCCCCTCCCCCAGGCAGGGTGATCCAAGAGACCCAGTACTTC. Its translation: CASSEPPPPGRVIQETQYF.

This sequence joins TRBV2 and TRBJ2-2; the D is unclear. Germline V lookup: CDR1 SNHLY, CDR2 FYNNEI. The CDR3 contains 14 residues. V was cut by 4 bases and J by 2 bases, with 8 bases left in between. CDR3 sequence: CASSGQLNTGELFF. The CDR3 nucleotides read TGTGCCAGCAGTGGTCAGCTAAACACCGGGGAGCTGTTTTTT.

This clonotype was seen ten or more times. The chain has TRBV18 and TRBJ2-2; 7 positions agree with TRBD2. This CDR3 has 16 amino acids. Losses at the gene ends were 3 bases for V and 0 bases for J; bases not matched to a gene: 4. The germline V gene encodes CDR1 KGHSH and CDR2 LQKENI. CDR3 nucleotides: TGTGCCAGCTCACCCATCCTAGCGGCGAACACCGGGGAGCTGTTTTTT. Translating it yields CASSPILAANTGELFF.

This clonotype was seen more than once but under ten times. The chain recombines TRBV29-1 with TRBJ2-5, with no clear D. With 6 bases removed from V and 5 bases from J, the gap between germline ends came to 13 bases. Per the germline V gene, CDR1 is SQVTM and CDR2 is ANQGSEA. The CDR3 totals 12 residues. The CDR3 nucleotides read TGCAGCGTCCTGGTCCTTTCGGAGACCCAGTACTTC. Protein sequence: CSVLVLSETQYF.

In this sample, this clonotype turned up a few times. The V call is TRBV11-2, the J call TRBJ2-6; D unresolved. This CDR3 is 15 amino acids long. Germline-derived CDR1 and CDR2 are SGHAT and FQNNGV. With 4 bases removed from V and 0 bases from J, the gap between germline ends came to 7 bases. The CDR3 here is CASSSGSSGANVLTF. CDR3 in DNA: TGTGCCAGCAGCTCCGGAAGCTCTGGGGCCAACGTCCTGACTTTC.

With respect to this clonotype: Given the absence of the conserved phenylalanine or tryptophan at the CDR3 end, a read error is likely. The DNA is left out, because the CDR3 cannot be placed on it with certainty; the CDR3 is given as TCRdb lists it. This chain joins TRBV25-1 and TRBJ2-6; the table's D gene call, TRBD1, was not cross checked with the DNA. Germline values: CDR1 MGHDK, CDR2 SYGVNS. The CDR3 extends over 16 residues, inclusive of both ends. The CDR3 reads CASMRAGGSGANVPTL.

The table lists this clonotype with many counts. The rearrangement joins TRBV19 to TRBJ2-6, with D unresolved. The CDR3 runs to 13 residues. The V and J ends lost 3 bases and 3 bases respectively, with 3 bases between them. CDR1 and CDR2 (germline): LNHDA, SQIVND (reference sequence). CDR3 in amino acids: CASSIRGANVLTF. The CDR3 nucleotides read TGTGCCAGTAGTATTCGTGGGGCCAACGTCCTGACTTTC.